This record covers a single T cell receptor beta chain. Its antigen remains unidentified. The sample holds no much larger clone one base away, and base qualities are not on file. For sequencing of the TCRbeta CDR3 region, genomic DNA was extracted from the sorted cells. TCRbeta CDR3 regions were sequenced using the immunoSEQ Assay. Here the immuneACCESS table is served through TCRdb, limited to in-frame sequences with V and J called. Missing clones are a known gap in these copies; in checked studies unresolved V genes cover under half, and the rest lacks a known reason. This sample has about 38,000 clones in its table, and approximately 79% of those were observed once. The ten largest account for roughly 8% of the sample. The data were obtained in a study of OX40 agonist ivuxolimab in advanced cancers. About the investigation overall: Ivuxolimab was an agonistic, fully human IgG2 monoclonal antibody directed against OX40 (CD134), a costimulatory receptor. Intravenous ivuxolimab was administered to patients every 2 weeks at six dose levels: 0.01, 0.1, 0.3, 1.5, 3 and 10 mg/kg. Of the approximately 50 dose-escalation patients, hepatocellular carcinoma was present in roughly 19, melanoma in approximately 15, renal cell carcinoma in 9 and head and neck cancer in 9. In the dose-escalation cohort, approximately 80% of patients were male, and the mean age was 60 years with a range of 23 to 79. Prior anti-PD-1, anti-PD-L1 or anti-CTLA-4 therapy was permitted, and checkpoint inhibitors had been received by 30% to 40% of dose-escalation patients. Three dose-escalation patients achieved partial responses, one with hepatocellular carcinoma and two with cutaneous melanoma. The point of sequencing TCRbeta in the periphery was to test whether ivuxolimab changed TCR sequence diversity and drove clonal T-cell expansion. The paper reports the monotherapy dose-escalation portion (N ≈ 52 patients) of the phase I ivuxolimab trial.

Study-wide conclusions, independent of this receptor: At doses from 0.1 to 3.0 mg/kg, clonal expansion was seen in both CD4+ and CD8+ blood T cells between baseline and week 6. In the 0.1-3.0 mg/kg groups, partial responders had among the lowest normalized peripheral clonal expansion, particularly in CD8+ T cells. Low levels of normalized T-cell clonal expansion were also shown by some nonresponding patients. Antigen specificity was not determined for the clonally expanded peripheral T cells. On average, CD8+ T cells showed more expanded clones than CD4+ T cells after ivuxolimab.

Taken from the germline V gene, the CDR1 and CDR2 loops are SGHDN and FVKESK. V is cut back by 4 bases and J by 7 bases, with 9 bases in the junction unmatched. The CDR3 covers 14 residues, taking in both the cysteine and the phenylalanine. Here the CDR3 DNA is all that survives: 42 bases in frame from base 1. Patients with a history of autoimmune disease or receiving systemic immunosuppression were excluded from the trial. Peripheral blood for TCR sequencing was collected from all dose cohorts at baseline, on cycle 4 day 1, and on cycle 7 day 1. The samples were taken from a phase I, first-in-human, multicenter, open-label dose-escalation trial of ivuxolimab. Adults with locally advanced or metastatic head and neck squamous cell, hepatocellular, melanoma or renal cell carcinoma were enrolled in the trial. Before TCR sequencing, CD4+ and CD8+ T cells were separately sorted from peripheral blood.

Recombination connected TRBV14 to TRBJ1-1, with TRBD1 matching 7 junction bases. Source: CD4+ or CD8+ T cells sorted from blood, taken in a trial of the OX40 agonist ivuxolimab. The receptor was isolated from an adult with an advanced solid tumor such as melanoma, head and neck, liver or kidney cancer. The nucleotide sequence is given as TGTGCCAGCAGCCCGATAAGGGGGCCTGGTGAAGCTTTCTTT. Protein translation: CASSPIRGPGEAFF.